Included here is one T cell receptor (beta chain) sequence, with context. RNA amounts of about 0.5 to 1 ug underwent reverse transcription with random hexamers. From the immunoSEQ multiplex PCR reads, TCRdb called clonotypes with MiXCR, one entry per CDR3 protein. The table includes 100,000 to 150,000 distinct CDR3 sequences, 94% detected once. This sample was taken from a study of CD8 T cells in Susac syndrome. TCR beta was sequenced from blood CD8+ and CD4+ T cells. The clonotype originates from a human donor with multiple sclerosis. Sequenced input: CD4+ T cells from PBMCs.

The CDR3 spells CACRWGNTEAFF. The DNA of the CDR3 is TGTGCCTGTCGATGGGGGAACACTGAAGCTTTCTTT. The V gene is TRBV30, the J gene TRBJ1-1, with D hard to call. Germline V gene sequence: CDR1 GTSNPN, CDR2 SVGIG (reference sequence). The V gene lost 6 bases and the J gene lost 1 base, with 9 bases spanning the gap. The CDR3 sequence is 12 residues long.